These 7 T cell receptor beta chains were all obtained from the same sample, sequenced in a study of control samples from healthy donors and cancer patients. Using immunoSEQ multiplex PCR, the repertoire was profiled, and TCRdb retains in-frame clones only, with some absent. The data show approximately 86,000 clones, around nine tenths seen once. Source material: blood. These TCRs come from a man in his thirties or forties in good health.

The chain uses TRBV10-3 and TRBJ2-4; 7 bases line up with TRBD1. The CDR3 covers 16 residues. Germline loops: CDR1 ENHRY, CDR2 SYGVKD. The V and J ends lost 2 bases and 1 base, in that order; junction bases with no gene match: 5. CDR3 residues: CAISERGGAAKNIQYF. The CDR3 DNA sequence: TGTGCCATCAGTGAGCGAGGGGGCGCGGCCAAAAACATTCAGTACTTC.

The rearrangement joins TRBV2 to TRBJ1-1; D is unresolved. V dropped 4 bases and J dropped 8 bases, with 8 bases sitting between them. The CDR3 runs to 11 residues. The germline gives CDR1 SNHLY, CDR2 FYNNEI. CDR3 sequence reads: CASSAVPEAFF. DNA of the CDR3: TGTGCCAGCAGTGCAGTTCCCGAAGCTTTCTTT.

This chain uses TRBV19 with TRBJ2-3, with D possibly TRBD2 on 7 matching bases. CDR1 LNHDA and CDR2 SQIVND come from the germline V gene (reference sequence). The CDR3 sequence is 14 residues long. The V and J ends lost 9 bases and 2 bases respectively, with 15 bases between them. In nucleotides, the CDR3 is TGTGCCAGCAGGGGAGCGGGGCACACAGATACGCAGTATTTT. Translated, it gives CASRGAGHTDTQYF.

The genes are TRBV7-9 and TRBJ2-7; TRBD2 agrees at 7 bases. The trim removed 1 base at V and 5 bases at J, leaving 2 bases unmatched. Germline V CDR1 and CDR2: SEHNR, FQNEAQ (reference sequence). The CDR3 is 13 amino acids. The CDR3 region is CASSLVGRNEQYV. The CDR3 nucleotides are TGTGCCAGCAGCTTAGTCGGGAGGAACGAGCAGTACGTC.

V gene TRBV7-9 combines with J gene TRBJ2-2; no definite D call. This CDR3 comprises 12 residues. Trimming pared 2 bases from V and 3 bases from J, leaving 1 base between. CDR1 and CDR2 from the germline V gene are SEHNR and FQNEAQ (reference sequence). The CDR3 reads CASSLHTGELFF. The CDR3 DNA sequence: TGTGCCAGCAGCTTACACACCGGGGAGCTGTTTTTT.

The J gene is TRBJ2-2, the V gene TRBV27; a weak D match, TRBD1 (5 bases). The CDR3 has 14 residues. The V gene's germline CDR1 is MNHEY and CDR2 SMNVEV (reference sequence). V was clipped by 5 bases and J by 5 bases, with 12 bases between them. The CDR3 coding sequence is TGTGCCAGCAGTCTATTAGCAGGGACCGGGGAGCTGTTTTTT. Translation: CASSLLAGTGELFF.

The J gene is TRBJ2-1, the V gene TRBV9; tentatively, D is TRBD1 or TRBD2 (5 bases each). The CDR3 consists of 12 residues. Germline CDR1 SGDLS, CDR2 YYNGEE. Trimming took 7 bases from V and 6 from J, leaving 11 bases between them. This CDR3 is CASEGMGNEQFF. CDR3 nucleotide sequence: TGTGCCAGCGAGGGGATGGGCAATGAGCAGTTCTTC.